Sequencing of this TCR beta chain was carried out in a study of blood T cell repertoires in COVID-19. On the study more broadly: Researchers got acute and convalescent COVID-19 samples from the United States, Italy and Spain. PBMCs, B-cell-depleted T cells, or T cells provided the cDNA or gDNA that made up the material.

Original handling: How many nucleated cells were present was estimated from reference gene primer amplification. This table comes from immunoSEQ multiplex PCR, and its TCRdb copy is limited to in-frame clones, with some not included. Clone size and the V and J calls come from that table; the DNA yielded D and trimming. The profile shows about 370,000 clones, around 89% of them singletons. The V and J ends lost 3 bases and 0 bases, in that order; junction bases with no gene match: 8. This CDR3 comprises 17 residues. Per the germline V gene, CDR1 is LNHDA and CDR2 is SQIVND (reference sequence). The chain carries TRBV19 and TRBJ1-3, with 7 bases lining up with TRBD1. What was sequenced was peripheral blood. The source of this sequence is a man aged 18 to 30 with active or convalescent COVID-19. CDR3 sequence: CASSMSLGDSSGNTIYF. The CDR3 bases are TGTGCCAGTAGTATGTCCTTGGGGGACAGCTCTGGAAACACCATATATTTT.